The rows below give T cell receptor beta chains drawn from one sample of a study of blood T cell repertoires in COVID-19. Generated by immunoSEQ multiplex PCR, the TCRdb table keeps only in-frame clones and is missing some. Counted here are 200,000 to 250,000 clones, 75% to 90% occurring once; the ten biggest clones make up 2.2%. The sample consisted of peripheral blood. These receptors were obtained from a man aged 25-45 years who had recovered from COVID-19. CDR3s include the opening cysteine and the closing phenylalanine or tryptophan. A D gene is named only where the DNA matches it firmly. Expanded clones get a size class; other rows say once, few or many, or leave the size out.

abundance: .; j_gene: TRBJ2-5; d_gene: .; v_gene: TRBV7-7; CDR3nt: TGTGCCAGCGCCCACGTGGGCAATCGGGAGACCCAGTACTTC; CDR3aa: CASAHVGNRETQYF
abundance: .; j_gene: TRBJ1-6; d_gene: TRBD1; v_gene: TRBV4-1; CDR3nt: TGCGCCAGCAGCCAAGCCCCGTCCTGGACAGGGCCGTATAATTCACCCCTCCACTTT; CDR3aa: CASSQAPSWTGPYNSPLHF
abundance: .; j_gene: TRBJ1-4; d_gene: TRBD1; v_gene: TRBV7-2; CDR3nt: TGTGCCAGCAGCTTTCAGGGGGCGCGTGGTGAAAAACTGTTTTTT; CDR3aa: CASSFQGARGEKLFF
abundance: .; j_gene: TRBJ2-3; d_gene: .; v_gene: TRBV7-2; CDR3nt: TGTGCCAGCAGCTTAAGCGGGCTAAGCACAGATACGCAGTATTTT; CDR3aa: CASSLSGLSTDTQYF
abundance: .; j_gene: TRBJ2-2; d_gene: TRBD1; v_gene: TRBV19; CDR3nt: TGTGCCAGTAGTTCTCGAGACAGGGCTTTCCAAGATACCGGGGAGCTGTTTTTT; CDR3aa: CASSSRDRAFQDTGELFF
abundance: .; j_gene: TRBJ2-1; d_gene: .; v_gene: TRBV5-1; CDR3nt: TGCGCCAGCACCCTGAATGAGCAGTTCTTC; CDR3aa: CASTLNEQFF
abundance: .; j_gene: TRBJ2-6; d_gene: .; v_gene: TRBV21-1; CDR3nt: TGTGCCAGCAGCAAAGATACAGGGTGTTTC; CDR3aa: CASSKDTGCF
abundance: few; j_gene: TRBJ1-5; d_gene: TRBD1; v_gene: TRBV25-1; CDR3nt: TGTGCCAGCAGTCCAACGACAGGGGCGAATCAGCCCCAGCATTTT; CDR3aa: CASSPTTGANQPQHF
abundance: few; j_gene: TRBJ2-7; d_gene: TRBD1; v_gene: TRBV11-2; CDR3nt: TGTGCCAGCAGCCGGACAGGTCGGCAGTACTTC; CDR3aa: CASSRTGRQYF
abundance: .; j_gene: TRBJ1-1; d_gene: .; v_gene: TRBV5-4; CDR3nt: TGTGCCAGCAGCTTGGCAGGGGCTTTGAACACTGAAGCTTTCTTT; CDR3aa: CASSLAGALNTEAFF
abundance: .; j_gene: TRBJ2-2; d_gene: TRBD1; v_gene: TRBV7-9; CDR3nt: TGTGCCAGCAGCTTACTACAGGGGGTATCCGGGGAGCTGTTTTTT; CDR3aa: CASSLLQGVSGELFF
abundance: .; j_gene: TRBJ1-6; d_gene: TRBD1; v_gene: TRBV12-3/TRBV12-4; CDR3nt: TGTGCCAGCAGTTCGCCGGGACAGGGCGACCACCACTTT; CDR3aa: CASSSPGQGDHHF
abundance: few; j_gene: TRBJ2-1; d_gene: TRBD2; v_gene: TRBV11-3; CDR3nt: TGTGCCAGCAGCTTATCGGGACTAGCGGGGAATGAGCAGTTCTTC; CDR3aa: CASSLSGLAGNEQFF
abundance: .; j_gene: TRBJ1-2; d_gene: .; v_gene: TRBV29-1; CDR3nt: TGCAGCGTCGATAACCGACTGGACTATGGCTACACCTTC; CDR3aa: CSVDNRLDYGYTF
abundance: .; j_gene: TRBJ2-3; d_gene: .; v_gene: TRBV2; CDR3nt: TGTGCCAGCACCCGAGTTAGTAGTGCAGATACGCAGTATTTT; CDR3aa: CASTRVSSADTQYF
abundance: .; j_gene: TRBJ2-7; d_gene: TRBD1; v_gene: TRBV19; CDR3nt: TGTGCCAGTAGTATGAGTGTGGGACAGCCCTACGAGCAGTACTTC; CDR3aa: CASSMSVGQPYEQYF
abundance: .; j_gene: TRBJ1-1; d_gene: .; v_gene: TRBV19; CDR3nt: TGTGCCAGTAGTACCGGGGGGGCCCAGGCCTCGGCTGAAGCTTTCTTT; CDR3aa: CASSTGGAQASAEAFF
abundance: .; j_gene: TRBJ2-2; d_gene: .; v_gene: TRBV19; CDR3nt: TGTGCCAGTAGTATAGGTAACAGCTTCACCGGGGAGCTGTTTTTT; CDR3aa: CASSIGNSFTGELFF
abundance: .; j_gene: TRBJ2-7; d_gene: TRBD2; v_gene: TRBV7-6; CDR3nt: TGTGCCAGCAGCCCGCAGACTAGCTCCCTAAACGAGCAGTACTTC; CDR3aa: CASSPQTSSLNEQYF
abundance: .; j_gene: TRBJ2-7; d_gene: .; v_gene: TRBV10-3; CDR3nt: TGTGCCATCAGTGAGTCAGGGACAAACACCTACGAGCAGTACTTC; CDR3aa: CAISESGTNTYEQYF
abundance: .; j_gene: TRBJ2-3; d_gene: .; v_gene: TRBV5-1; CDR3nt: TGCGCCAGCAGCTTGGTCGGGGGGCAGGCAGATACGCAGTATTTT; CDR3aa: CASSLVGGQADTQYF
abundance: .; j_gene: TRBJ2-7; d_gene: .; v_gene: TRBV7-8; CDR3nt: TGTGCCAGCACCCAAACAGACAGAGAGCAGTACTTC; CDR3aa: CASTQTDREQYF
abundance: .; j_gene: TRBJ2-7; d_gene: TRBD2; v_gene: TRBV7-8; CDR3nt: TGTGCCAGCAGCCCCCCCCGGACTAGCGGGGGCTACGAGCAGTACTTC; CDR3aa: CASSPPRTSGGYEQYF
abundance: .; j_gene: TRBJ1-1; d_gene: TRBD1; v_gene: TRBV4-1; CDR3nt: TGCGCCAGCAGTCGACAGGGTATTACTGAAGCTTTCTTT; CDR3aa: CASSRQGITEAFF
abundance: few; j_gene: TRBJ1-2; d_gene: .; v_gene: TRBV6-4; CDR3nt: TGTGCCAGCAGTCCGACAGGAATTCGCGACTATGGCTACACCTTC; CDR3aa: CASSPTGIRDYGYTF
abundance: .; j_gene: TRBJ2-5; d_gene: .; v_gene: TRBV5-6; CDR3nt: TGTGCCAGCAGACGACAGACGGAAGAGACCCAGTACTTC; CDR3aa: CASRRQTEETQYF